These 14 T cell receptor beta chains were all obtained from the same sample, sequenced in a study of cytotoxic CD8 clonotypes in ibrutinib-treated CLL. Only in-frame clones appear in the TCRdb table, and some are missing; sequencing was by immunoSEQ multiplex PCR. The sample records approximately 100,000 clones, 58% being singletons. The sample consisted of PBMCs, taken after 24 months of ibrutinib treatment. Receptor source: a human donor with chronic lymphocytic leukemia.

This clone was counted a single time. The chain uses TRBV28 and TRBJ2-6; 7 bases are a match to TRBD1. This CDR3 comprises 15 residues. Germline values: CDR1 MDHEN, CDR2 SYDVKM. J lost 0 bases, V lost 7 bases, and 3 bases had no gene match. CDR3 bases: TGTGCCAGCATGGGACAGAGCTCTGGGGCCAACGTCCTGACTTTC. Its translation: CASMGQSSGANVLTF.

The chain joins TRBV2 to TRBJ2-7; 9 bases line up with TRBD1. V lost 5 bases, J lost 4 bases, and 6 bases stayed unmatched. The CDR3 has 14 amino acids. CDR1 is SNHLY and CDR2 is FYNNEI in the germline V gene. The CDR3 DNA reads TGTGCCAGCAGTCGCGGGACAGGGATGTACGAGCAGTACTTC. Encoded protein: CASSRGTGMYEQYF.

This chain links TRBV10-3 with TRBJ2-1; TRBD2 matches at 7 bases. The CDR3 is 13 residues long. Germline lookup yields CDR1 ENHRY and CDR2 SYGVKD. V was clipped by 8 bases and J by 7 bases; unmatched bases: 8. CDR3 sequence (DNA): TGTGCCATCGCGATTACCGGGGGGAATGAGCAGTTCTTC. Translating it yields CAIAITGGNEQFF.

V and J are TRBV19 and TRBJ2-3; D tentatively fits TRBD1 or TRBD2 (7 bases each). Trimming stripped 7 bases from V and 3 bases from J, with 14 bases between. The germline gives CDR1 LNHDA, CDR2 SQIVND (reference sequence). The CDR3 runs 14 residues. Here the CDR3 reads CASTRQGGTDTQYF. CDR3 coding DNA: TGTGCCAGTACCAGACAGGGAGGGACAGATACGCAGTATTTT. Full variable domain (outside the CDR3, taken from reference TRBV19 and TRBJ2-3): DGGITQSPKYLFRKEGQNVTLSCEQNLNHDAMYWYRQDPGQGLRLIYYSQIVNDFQKGDIAEGYSVSREKKESFPLTVTSAQKNPTAFYLCASTRQGGTDTQYFGPGTRLTVL.

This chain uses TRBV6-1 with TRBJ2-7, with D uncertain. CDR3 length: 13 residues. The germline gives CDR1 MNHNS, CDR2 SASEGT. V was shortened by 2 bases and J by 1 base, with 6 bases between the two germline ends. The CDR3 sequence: CASSESLSYEQYF. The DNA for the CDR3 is TGTGCCAGCAGTGAATCCTTATCCTACGAGCAGTACTTC.

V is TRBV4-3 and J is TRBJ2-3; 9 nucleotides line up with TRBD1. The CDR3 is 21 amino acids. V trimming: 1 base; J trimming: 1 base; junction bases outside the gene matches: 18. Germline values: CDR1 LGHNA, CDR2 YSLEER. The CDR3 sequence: CASSQVGMGQGRGTGTDTQYF. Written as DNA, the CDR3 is TGCGCCAGCAGCCAAGTGGGGATGGGACAGGGCAGGGGCACAGGCACAGATACGCAGTATTTT.

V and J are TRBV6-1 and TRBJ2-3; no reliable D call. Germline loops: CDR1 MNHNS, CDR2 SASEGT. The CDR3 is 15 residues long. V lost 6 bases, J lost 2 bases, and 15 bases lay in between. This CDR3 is CASRPGIFHTDTQYF. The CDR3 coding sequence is TGTGCCAGCAGACCAGGAATCTTCCACACAGATACGCAGTATTTT.

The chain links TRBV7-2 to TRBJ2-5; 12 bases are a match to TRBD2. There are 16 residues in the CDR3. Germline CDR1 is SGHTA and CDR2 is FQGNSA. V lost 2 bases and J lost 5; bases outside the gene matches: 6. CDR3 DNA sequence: TGTGCCAGCAGCTTAAGGCTAGCGGGGGGGCGGGAGACCCAGTACTTC. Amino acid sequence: CASSLRLAGGRETQYF.

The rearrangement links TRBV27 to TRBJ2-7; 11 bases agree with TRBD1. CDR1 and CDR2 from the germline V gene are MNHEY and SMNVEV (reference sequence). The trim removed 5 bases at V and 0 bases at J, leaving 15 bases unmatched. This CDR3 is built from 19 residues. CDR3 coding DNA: TGTGCCAGCAGTCCGATCGGACAGGGGGCGGCCCGAAGCTCCTACGAGCAGTACTTC. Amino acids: CASSPIGQGAARSSYEQYF.

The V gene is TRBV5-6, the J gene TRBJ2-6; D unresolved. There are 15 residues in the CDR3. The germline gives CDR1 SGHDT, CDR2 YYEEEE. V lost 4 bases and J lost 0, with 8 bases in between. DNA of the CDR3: TGTGCCAGCAGCCTCCCGGACTCTGGGGCCAACGTCCTGACTTTC. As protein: CASSLPDSGANVLTF.

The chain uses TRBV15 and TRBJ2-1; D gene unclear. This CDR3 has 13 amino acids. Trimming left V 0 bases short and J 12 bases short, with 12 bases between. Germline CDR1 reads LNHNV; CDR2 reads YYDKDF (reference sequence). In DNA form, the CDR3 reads TGTGCCACCAGCAGAGATTCCGAGATATCGCAGTTCTTC. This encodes CATSRDSEISQFF.

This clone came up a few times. The CDR3 DNA reads as TGCGCCAGCAGCTTGAATGGGGGAGCTGGTCAGCCCCAGCATTTT. It encodes CASSLNGGAGQPQHF. This chain connects TRBV5-1 to TRBJ1-5; D is perhaps TRBD1 (5 bases). The CDR3 consists of 15 residues. Germline CDR1 reads SGHRS; CDR2 reads YFSETQ. Trimming cost V 1 base and J 6 bases, with 14 bases left between them.

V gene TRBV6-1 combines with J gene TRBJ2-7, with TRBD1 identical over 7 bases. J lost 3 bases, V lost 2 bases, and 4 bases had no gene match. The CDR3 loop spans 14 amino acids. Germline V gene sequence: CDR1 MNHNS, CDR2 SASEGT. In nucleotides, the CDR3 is TGTGCCAGCAGTGAAATCTACAGGGGCTACGAGCAGTACTTC. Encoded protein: CASSEIYRGYEQYF.

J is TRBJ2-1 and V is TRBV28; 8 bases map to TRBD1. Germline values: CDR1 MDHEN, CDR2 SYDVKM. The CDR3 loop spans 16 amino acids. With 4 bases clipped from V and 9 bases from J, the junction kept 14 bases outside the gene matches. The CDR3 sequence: CASSWVGQGALREQFF. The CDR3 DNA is TGTGCCAGCAGTTGGGTCGGACAGGGAGCTTTGCGTGAGCAGTTCTTC.